The entry that follows covers one TCR beta chain sequence. No antigen is known for it. TCRdb's table, derived via immunoSEQ multiplex PCR, lists solely in-frame clones and lacks some. The table shows tens of thousands of clones, with approximately 91% occurring only once. The data were taken from a study of lymphopenia after photon versus proton radiotherapy. With 5 bases removed from V and 0 bases from J, the gap between germline ends came to 14 bases. CDR3 length: 17 amino acids. Germline CDR1 reads SGHTA; CDR2 reads FQGTGA. General study findings and limits: After the lymphocyte nadir, photon-treated repertoires showed oligoclonal expansion, especially of CD8+ Temra cells.

The sample here was peripheral blood, taken from a patient treated with photon-based radiotherapy. The TCR sequence derives from a woman in her 70s with pancreatic cancer. The chain is built from TRBV7-3 and TRBJ2-6, with D uncertain. The CDR3 region is CASSPTPTVSGANVLTF. The CDR3 DNA sequence: TGTGCCAGCAGCCCCACACCGACGGTCTCTGGGGCCAACGTCCTGACTTTC.